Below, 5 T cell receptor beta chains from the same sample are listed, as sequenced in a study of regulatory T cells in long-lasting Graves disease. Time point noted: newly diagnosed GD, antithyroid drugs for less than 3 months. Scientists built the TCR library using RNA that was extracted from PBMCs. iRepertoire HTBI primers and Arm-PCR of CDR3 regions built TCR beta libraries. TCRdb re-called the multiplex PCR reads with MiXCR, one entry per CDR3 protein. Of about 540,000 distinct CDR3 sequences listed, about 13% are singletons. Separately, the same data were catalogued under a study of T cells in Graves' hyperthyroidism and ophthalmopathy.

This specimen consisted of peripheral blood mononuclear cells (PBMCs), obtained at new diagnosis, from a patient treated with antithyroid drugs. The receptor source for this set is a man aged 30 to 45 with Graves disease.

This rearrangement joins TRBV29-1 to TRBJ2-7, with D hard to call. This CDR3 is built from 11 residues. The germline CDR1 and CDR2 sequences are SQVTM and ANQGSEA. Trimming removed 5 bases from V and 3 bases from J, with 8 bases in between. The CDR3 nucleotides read TGCAGCGTTAAGAGTAGCTACGAGCAGTACTTC. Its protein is CSVKSSYEQYF.

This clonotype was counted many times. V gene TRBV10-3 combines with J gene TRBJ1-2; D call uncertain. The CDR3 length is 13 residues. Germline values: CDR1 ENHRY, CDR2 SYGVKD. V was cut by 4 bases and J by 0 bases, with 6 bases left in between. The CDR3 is CAISADANYGYTF. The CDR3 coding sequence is TGTGCCATCAGTGCGGATGCTAACTATGGCTACACCTTC.

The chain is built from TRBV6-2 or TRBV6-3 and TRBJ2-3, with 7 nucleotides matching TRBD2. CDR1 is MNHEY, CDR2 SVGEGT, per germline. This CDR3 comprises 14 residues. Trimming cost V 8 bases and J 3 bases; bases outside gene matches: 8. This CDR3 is CASGPPGGTDTQYF. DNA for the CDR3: TGTGCCAGCGGCCCCCCGGGAGGAACAGATACGCAGTATTTT.

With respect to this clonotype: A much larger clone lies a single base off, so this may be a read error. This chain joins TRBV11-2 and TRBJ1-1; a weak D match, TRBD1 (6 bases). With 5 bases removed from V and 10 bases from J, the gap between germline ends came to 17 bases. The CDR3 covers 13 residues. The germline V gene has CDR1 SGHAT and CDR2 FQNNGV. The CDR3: CASSPRTEAGAFF. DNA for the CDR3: TGTGCCAGCAGCCCAAGGACAGAGGCTGGAGCTTTCTTT.

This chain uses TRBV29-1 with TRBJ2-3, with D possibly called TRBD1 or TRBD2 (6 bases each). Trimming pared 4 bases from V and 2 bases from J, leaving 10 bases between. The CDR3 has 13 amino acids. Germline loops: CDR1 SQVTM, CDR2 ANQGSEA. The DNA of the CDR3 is TGCAGCGTTGTGGGGGGCTTCACAGATACGCAGTATTTT. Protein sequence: CSVVGGFTDTQYF.